This is a list of T cell receptor beta chains from one sample in a study of post-analysis software for immune sequencing data. TCRdb reanalysed the PCR reads using MiXCR and keeps one entry per CDR3 protein. This table has 700,000 to 900,000 distinct CDR3 sequences, 35% to 55% appearing once. The sample comprised blood. The receptors shown here come from a girl aged 10-17 years with multiple sclerosis. Each CDR3 is given with its conserved first and last residue. D genes are given only for firm matches. Part of the rows lack a size; the others show once, few, many or a class for expanded clones.

clone size,D gene,J gene,V gene,CDR3 protein,CDR3 DNA
many,TRBD1,TRBJ2-5,TRBV29-1,CSVVGQTQETQYF,TGCAGCGTTGTGGGACAGACCCAAGAGACCCAGTACTTC
NA,TRBD1,TRBJ2-1,TRBV6-6,CASSGQGNEQFF,TGTGCCAGCAGTGGACAGGGGAATGAGCAGTTCTTC
NA,TRBD1,TRBJ1-2,TRBV7-9,CASSSGTGSGGYTF,TGTGCCAGCAGCTCTGGGACAGGGAGCGGCGGCTACACCTTC
NA,NA,TRBJ1-2,TRBV4-1,CASSQEGGANYGYTF,TGCGCCAGCAGCCAAGAGGGGGGCGCTAACTATGGCTACACCTTC
NA,TRBD2,TRBJ2-7,TRBV5-1,CASSSGGGRTDDEQYF,TGCGCCAGCAGCTCAGGCGGCGGGAGGACGGACGACGAGCAGTACTTC
NA,NA,TRBJ1-5,TRBV7-2,CASSFFVRGHQPQHF,TGTGCCAGCAGCTTTTTTGTCCGGGGGCATCAGCCCCAGCATTTT
few,TRBD1,TRBJ2-1,TRBV30,CAWDPTGQGVLGQFF,TGTGCCTGGGACCCGACGGGACAGGGGGTTCTAGGGCAGTTCTTC
NA,NA,TRBJ2-6,TRBV5-5,CASREDSSGANVLTF,TGTGCCAGCAGGGAAGACAGCTCTGGGGCCAACGTCCTGACTTTC
few,TRBD2,TRBJ2-3,TRBV7-6,CASSLGGRAGSVPDTQYF,TGTGCCAGCAGCTTAGGCGGGAGGGCCGGGTCGGTCCCAGATACGCAGTATTTT
NA,TRBD2,TRBJ2-1,TRBV15,CATSRDPPSGYNEQFF,TGTGCCACCAGCAGAGATCCCCCTAGCGGTTACAATGAGCAGTTCTTC
NA,TRBD1,TRBJ2-1,TRBV9,CASSKTGERDRNEQFF,TGTGCCAGCAGCAAGACAGGGGAGAGGGACAGGAATGAGCAGTTCTTC
few,NA,TRBJ2-3,TRBV7-2,CASSLGTAGTDTQYF,TGTGCCAGCAGCCTAGGGACTGCGGGGACAGATACGCAGTATTTT
NA,TRBD2,TRBJ2-1,TRBV12-3/TRBV12-4,CASKAGGRVNEQFF,TGTGCCAGTAAAGCGGGAGGGCGAGTGAATGAGCAGTTCTTC
NA,TRBD2,TRBJ2-4,TRBV7-9,CASSWDLDETGGDIQYF,TGTGCCAGCAGCTGGGACCTGGATGAAACGGGGGGGGACATTCAGTACTTC
NA,TRBD2,TRBJ2-3,TRBV27,CASSTLAEHTDTQYF,TGTGCCAGCAGTACCCTAGCGGAGCACACAGATACGCAGTATTTT
NA,NA,TRBJ1-4,TRBV12-3/TRBV12-4,CASKRDDFNEKLFF,TGTGCCAGCAAGAGGGACGACTTTAATGAAAAACTGTTTTTT
many,NA,TRBJ1-2,TRBV20-1,CSALDRGYGYTF,TGCAGTGCTCTTGACAGAGGCTATGGCTACACCTTC
few,NA,TRBJ2-7,TRBV15,CATSRDSKSYEQYF,TGTGCCACCAGCAGAGATTCGAAGTCCTACGAGCAGTACTTC
NA,TRBD1,TRBJ2-5,TRBV29-1,CSVRDRGPGETQYF,TGCAGCGTTCGGGACAGGGGGCCGGGAGAGACCCAGTACTTC
NA,TRBD2,TRBJ2-7,TRBV4-1,CASSQAVISGGGNEQYF,TGCGCCAGCAGCCAAGCAGTGATATCGGGAGGAGGGAACGAGCAGTACTTC
many,TRBD1,TRBJ1-5,TRBV7-9,CASSPTGGHQPQHF,TGTGCCAGCAGCCCGACAGGGGGACATCAGCCCCAGCATTTT
few,TRBD1,TRBJ1-5,TRBV7-9,CASSSGQGGDQPQHF,TGTGCCAGCAGCTCAGGACAGGGGGGCGATCAGCCCCAGCATTTT
NA,NA,TRBJ1-5,TRBV12-3/TRBV12-4,CASSSGVQPQHF,TGTGCCAGCAGCTCAGGGGTACAGCCCCAGCATTTT